This T cell receptor beta chain was sequenced for a study of blood T cell repertoires in COVID-19. As for the study in general: Nucleic acid was either cDNA or gDNA, and it came from T cells, B-cell-depleted T cells, or PBMCs.

The CDR3 sequence is 15 residues long. The V end was cut by 1 base, the J end by 4 bases, with 11 bases between. The germline CDR1 and CDR2 sequences are MNHNS and SASEGT. TCRdb's table, derived via immunoSEQ multiplex PCR, lists solely in-frame clones and lacks some. The sample holds about 28,000 clones, about 90% seen once. V usage is TRBV6-1 and J usage is TRBJ1-3; maybe TRBD1 (6 bases). The sequencing sample was made of peripheral blood. This clonotype was obtained from a man aged 60 to 75 with active COVID-19. The CDR3 DNA follows: TGTGCCAGCAGTGAAGTAGGGGGTCTAGGAAACACCATATATTTT. Translated, it gives CASSEVGGLGNTIYF.